The rows below give T cell receptor beta chains drawn from one sample of a study of OX40 agonist ivuxolimab in advanced cancers. Profiled with immunoSEQ multiplex PCR; TCRdb holds only in-frame clones, not every one. The sample consists of nearly 85,000 clones, 83% of them appearing once. Material: CD4+ or CD8+ T cells sorted from blood, obtained in a trial of the OX40 agonist ivuxolimab. The origin of the receptors is an adult with an advanced solid tumor such as melanoma, head and neck, liver or kidney cancer. The CDR3 runs from the conserved cysteine through the conserved F or W. A D gene is named only where the DNA matches it firmly. Not every row has a clone size; where given, it reads once, few, many or a size class.

d_call,clone_size,j_call,v_call,cdr3_length,cdr3_nt,cdr3_aa
NA,once,TRBJ1-6,TRBV14,17,TGTGCCAGCAGCCAAGCGGATCGTAGCTCCTATAATTCACCCCTCCACTTT,CASSQADRSSYNSPLHF
NA,few,TRBJ1-6,TRBV6-5,15,TGTGCCAGCAGTTACACAGGAGGTGATAATTCACCCCTCCACTTT,CASSYTGGDNSPLHF
NA,NA,TRBJ2-5,TRBV6-6,11,TGTGCCAGCAGCTTAAGAGAGACCCAGTACTTC,CASSLRETQYF
NA,NA,TRBJ2-5,TRBV11-2,13,TGTGCCAGCAGCTTCGAGGATGGAGAGACCCAGTACTTC,CASSFEDGETQYF
TRBD1,once,TRBJ2-3,TRBV9,13,TGTGCCAGCAGCGCTGGGACAGCCAATACGCAGTATTTT,CASSAGTANTQYF
NA,NA,TRBJ1-1,TRBV9,13,TGTGCCAGCAGCGTAGGGCCACACACTGAAGCTTTCTTT,CASSVGPHTEAFF
NA,once,TRBJ2-2,TRBV10-3,14,TGTGCCATCAGTGATCCGAGGAGGGCCGGGGAGCTGTTTTTT,CAISDPRRAGELFF
TRBD1,few,TRBJ2-7,TRBV9,14,TGTGCCAGCAGCGTGACAGGGGCGACCTACGAGCAGTACTTC,CASSVTGATYEQYF
NA,NA,TRBJ1-1,TRBV29-1,12,TGCAGCGCCGAGCCCTGGGGCACTGAAGCTTTCTTT,CSAEPWGTEAFF
NA,NA,TRBJ2-4,TRBV5-5,17,TGTGCCAGCAGCTCGGACCCCGGAGGGATAGCCAAAAACATTCAGTACTTC,CASSSDPGGIAKNIQYF
NA,NA,TRBJ2-3,TRBV11-2,15,TGTGCCAGCAGCTTAGTAGGACAGCACACAGATACGCAGTATTTT,CASSLVGQHTDTQYF
TRBD2,NA,TRBJ2-7,TRBV11-2,14,TGTGCCAGCAGCGCGGGCGCGGGGGTGTACGAGCAGTACTTC,CASSAGAGVYEQYF
TRBD2,NA,TRBJ2-2,TRBV29-1,14,TGCAGCGGAGGAGCGGGGGCGGGCACCGGGGAGCTGTTTTTT,CSGGAGAGTGELFF
TRBD1,NA,TRBJ1-5,TRBV19,15,TGTGCCAGTTTCCTGGACAGGGCCCACAATCAGCCCCAGCATTTT,CASFLDRAHNQPQHF
NA,NA,TRBJ1-1,TRBV27,15,TGTGCCAGCAGTTCTATCCGAGGGTTTAACACTGAAGCTTTCTTT,CASSSIRGFNTEAFF
NA,NA,TRBJ2-5,TRBV18,16,TGTGCCAGCTCCCCCCCCAACGAGCGGTCCGGGGGGACCCAGTACTTC,CASSPPNERSGGTQYF
TRBD2,NA,TRBJ2-7,TRBV7-3,13,TGTGCCAGCAGCTCTGGGACTAGCGGGAATCAGTACTTC,CASSSGTSGNQYF
TRBD2,few,TRBJ2-7,TRBV4-3,15,TGCGCCAGCAGCCACGGGACTAGCGGGGGAGGTGAGCAGTACTTC,CASSHGTSGGGEQYF
NA,NA,TRBJ2-2,TRBV18,13,TGTGCCAGCTCACCTTTTGCGACCGGGGAGCTGTTTTTT,CASSPFATGELFF
TRBD1,NA,TRBJ2-2,TRBV6-5,15,TGTGCCAGCAAGTCCGGGACAGGGGACACCGGGGAGCTGTTTTTT,CASKSGTGDTGELFF
NA,few,TRBJ1-1,TRBV7-6,12,TGTGCCAGCCAGGGTACGAACACTGAAGCTTTCTTT,CASQGTNTEAFF
NA,NA,TRBJ1-5,TRBV7-2,14,TGTGCCAGCAGCTTGACGGTTAGCAATCAGCCCCAGCATTTT,CASSLTVSNQPQHF
NA,NA,TRBJ1-2,TRBV2,14,TGTGCCAGCTTCCAACAGGAGACTAACTATGGCTACACCTTC,CASFQQETNYGYTF
NA,NA,TRBJ2-2,TRBV18,14,TGTGCCAGCTCACCAGCGGGCGAAACCGGGGAGCTGTTTTTT,CASSPAGETGELFF
NA,NA,TRBJ1-2,TRBV9,14,TGTGCCAGCAGCGTAGTGACAGCGAACTATGGCTACACCTTC,CASSVVTANYGYTF
TRBD1,NA,TRBJ2-7,TRBV29-1,14,TGCAGCGTTGAACGTCGTCAGGGGGCGTACGAGCAGTACTTC,CSVERRQGAYEQYF
NA,NA,TRBJ2-5,TRBV5-1,17,TGCGCCAGCAGCTTGATTCGGGCAGGTATTGAGGAAGAGACCCAGTACTTC,CASSLIRAGIEEETQYF
TRBD1,NA,TRBJ2-1,TRBV30,15,TGTGCCTGGAGAGCTGGACAGGGGGCGCGAGAGGAGCAGTTCTTC,CAWRAGQGAREEQFF
TRBD1,NA,TRBJ1-1,TRBV6-5,16,TGTGCCAGCAGTTACTACGGTCAGGGGGAGTTGACTGAAGCTTTCTTT,CASSYYGQGELTEAFF
TRBD2,NA,TRBJ2-5,TRBV25-1,15,TGTGCCAGCAGTGAATTAGTAAGCGGGGGAGAGACCCAGTACTTC,CASSELVSGGETQYF
TRBD1,NA,TRBJ1-1,TRBV4-2,18,TGTGCCAGCAGCCAAGATAGAGGAAGGACAGGAATGAACACTGAAGCTTTCTTT,CASSQDRGRTGMNTEAFF
NA,NA,TRBJ2-7,TRBV19,13,TGTGCCAGTAGTATTGCAATTGGTTACGAGCAGTACTTC,CASSIAIGYEQYF
NA,NA,TRBJ1-1,TRBV19,18,TGTGCCAGTAGTTTGGCAAGGGGACCCTCGGTAGTGAACACTGAAGCTTTCTTT,CASSLARGPSVVNTEAFF
NA,NA,TRBJ2-3,TRBV6-6,12,TGTGCCAGCAAGGTTGGGGCAGATACGCAGTATTTT,CASKVGADTQYF
NA,NA,TRBJ1-4,TRBV4-2,15,TGTGCCAGCAGCCACGCCGGGGGGCAGAATGAAAAACTGTTTTTT,CASSHAGGQNEKLFF
TRBD1,NA,TRBJ1-1,TRBV6-6,14,TGTGCCAGCAAACGTACAGGGGGCGTCACTGAAGCTTTCTTT,CASKRTGGVTEAFF
NA,NA,TRBJ1-1,TRBV18,13,TGTGCCAGCTCACCGGAGGTAGACTCTGAAGCTTTCTTT,CASSPEVDSEAFF
NA,NA,TRBJ1-1,TRBV10-3,12,TGTGCCCACCGGGGGAGGAACACTGAAGCTTTCTTT,CAHRGRNTEAFF
TRBD2,NA,TRBJ2-2,TRBV27,17,TGTGCCAGCAGTTTATTGCGGGGGGCAGCTGTGGCCGGGGAGCTGTTTTTT,CASSLLRGAAVAGELFF
TRBD2,NA,TRBJ2-3,TRBV5-6,16,TGTGCCAGCAGCTTGGCAGGCAGCGGGGGTACAGATACGCAGTATTTT,CASSLAGSGGTDTQYF
NA,few,TRBJ2-3,TRBV14,14,TGTGCCAGCAGCCAGTGGAGCTATATAGATACGCAGTATTTT,CASSQWSYIDTQYF
NA,NA,TRBJ2-3,TRBV9,13,TGTGCCAGCAGCGTAGAGTCCCAAGATACGCAGTATTTT,CASSVESQDTQYF
NA,few,TRBJ1-6,TRBV6-1,15,TGTGCCAGCAGTGAAACCCAGGGCGTACGATCACCCCTCCACTTT,CASSETQGVRSPLHF
TRBD1,NA,TRBJ2-7,TRBV6-5,16,TGTGCCAGCAGTTACAACTTCCCGGGACAGGGGTACGAGCAGTACTTC,CASSYNFPGQGYEQYF
TRBD1,NA,TRBJ1-2,TRBV5-8,15,TGTGCCAGCAGCCAATCGGGACAGGGGTTGGGGCGCTACACCTTC,CASSQSGQGLGRYTF
NA,few,TRBJ1-1,TRBV19,12,TGTGCCAGTAGTATGGGGGGTACTGAAGCTTTCTTT,CASSMGGTEAFF